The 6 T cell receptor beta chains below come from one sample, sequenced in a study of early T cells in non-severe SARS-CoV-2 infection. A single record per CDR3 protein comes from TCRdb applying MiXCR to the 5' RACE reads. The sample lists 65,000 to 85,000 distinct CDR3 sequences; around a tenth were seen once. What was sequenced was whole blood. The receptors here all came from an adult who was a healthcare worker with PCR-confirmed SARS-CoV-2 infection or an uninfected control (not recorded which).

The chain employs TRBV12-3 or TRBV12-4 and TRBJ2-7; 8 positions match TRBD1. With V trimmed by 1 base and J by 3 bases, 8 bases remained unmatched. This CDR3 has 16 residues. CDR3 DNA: TGTGCCAGCAGTTTAGACGGACAGGGCTTAAACTACGAGCAGTACTTC. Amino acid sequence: CASSLDGQGLNYEQYF.

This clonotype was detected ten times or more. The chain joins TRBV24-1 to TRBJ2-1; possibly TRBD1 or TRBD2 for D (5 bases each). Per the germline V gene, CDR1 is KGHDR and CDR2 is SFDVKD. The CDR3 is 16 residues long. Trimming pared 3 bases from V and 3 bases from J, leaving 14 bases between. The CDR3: CATSDGFLGGYNEQFF. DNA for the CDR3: TGTGCCACCAGTGATGGATTCCTTGGGGGCTACAATGAGCAGTTCTTC.

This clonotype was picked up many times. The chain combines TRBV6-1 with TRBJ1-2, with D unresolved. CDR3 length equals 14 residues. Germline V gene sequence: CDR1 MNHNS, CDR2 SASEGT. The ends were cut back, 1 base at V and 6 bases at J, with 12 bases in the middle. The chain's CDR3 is CASSEGSQSHGYTF. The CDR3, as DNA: TGTGCCAGCAGTGAAGGTTCCCAGAGTCATGGCTACACCTTC.

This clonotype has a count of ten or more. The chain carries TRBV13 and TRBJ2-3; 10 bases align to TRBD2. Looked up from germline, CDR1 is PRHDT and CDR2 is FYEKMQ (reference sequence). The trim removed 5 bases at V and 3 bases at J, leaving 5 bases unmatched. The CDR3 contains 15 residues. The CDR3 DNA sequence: TGTGCCAGCAGCCCCAGCGGGAGGGTAACAGATACGCAGTATTTT. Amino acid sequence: CASSPSGRVTDTQYF.

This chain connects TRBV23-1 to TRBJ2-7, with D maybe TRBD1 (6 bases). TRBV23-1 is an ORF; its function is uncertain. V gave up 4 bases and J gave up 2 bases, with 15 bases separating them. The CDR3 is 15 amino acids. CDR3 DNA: TGCGCCAGCAGTCTAACGGGGACATCGGCCTACGAGCAGTACTTC. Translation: CASSLTGTSAYEQYF.

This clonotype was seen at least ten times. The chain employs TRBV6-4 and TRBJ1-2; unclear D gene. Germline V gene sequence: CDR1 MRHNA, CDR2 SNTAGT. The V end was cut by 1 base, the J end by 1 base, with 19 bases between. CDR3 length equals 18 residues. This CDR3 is CASSDFILNVAVNYGYTF. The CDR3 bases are TGTGCCAGCAGTGACTTTATCCTGAACGTGGCGGTTAACTATGGCTACACCTTC.